Listed below are T cell receptor beta chains from one sample, sequenced in a study of cytomegalovirus exposure and HLA in healthy donors. Here immunoSEQ multiplex PCR was the method, and the copy in TCRdb shows in-frame clones only, minus some. The sample has 130,000 or so clones, approximately 79% seen once. The source material was PBMCs. The source is a man aged 50-60 years in good health and CMV-seropositive. Each CDR3 is given with its conserved first and last residue. Fields, in order: J gene, clone size, V gene, D gene, CDR3 DNA, CDR3 protein. D genes are given only for firm matches. Clone size is given for some rows only: seen once, a few or many times, or a class if the clone is expanded.

J gene: TRBJ1-5; clone size: -; V gene: TRBV5-8; D gene: TRBD1; CDR3 DNA: TGTGCCAGCAGCTTGTTTCGGGACAGGCGGGGGTTTAGCAATCAGCCCCAGCATTTT; CDR3 protein: CASSLFRDRRGFSNQPQHF
J gene: TRBJ2-1; clone size: -; V gene: TRBV29-1; D gene: TRBD1; CDR3 DNA: TGCAGCGTTGATACCCCGGACAGGGTGATCTACAATGAGCAGTTCTTC; CDR3 protein: CSVDTPDRVIYNEQFF
J gene: TRBJ1-1; clone size: -; V gene: TRBV7-9; D gene: -; CDR3 DNA: TGTGCCAGCAGCTTAGGTACAGGGATCACTGAAGCTTTCTTT; CDR3 protein: CASSLGTGITEAFF
J gene: TRBJ2-1; clone size: -; V gene: TRBV27; D gene: -; CDR3 DNA: TGTGCCAGCAGTTTATATGCCCCAGGGGGGTTAAGAGATGAGCAGTTCTTC; CDR3 protein: CASSLYAPGGLRDEQFF
J gene: TRBJ1-1; clone size: -; V gene: TRBV6-1; D gene: TRBD1; CDR3 DNA: TGTGCCAGCAACCTCCGGACAGGGATGAACACTGAAGCTTTCTTT; CDR3 protein: CASNLRTGMNTEAFF
J gene: TRBJ2-2; clone size: -; V gene: TRBV6-1; D gene: -; CDR3 DNA: TGTGCCAGCAGTGGGCAGCGGTACACCGGGGAGCTGTTTTTT; CDR3 protein: CASSGQRYTGELFF
J gene: TRBJ1-1; clone size: -; V gene: TRBV27; D gene: -; CDR3 DNA: TGTGCCAGCAACCCCCGACCACGGGGGAGAACGAACACTGAAGCTTTCTTT; CDR3 protein: CASNPRPRGRTNTEAFF
J gene: TRBJ2-1; clone size: -; V gene: TRBV5-6; D gene: -; CDR3 DNA: TGTGCCAGCAGCTTGAGGAGAGAGCAGTTCTTC; CDR3 protein: CASSLRREQFF
J gene: TRBJ2-1; clone size: -; V gene: TRBV11-2; D gene: TRBD2; CDR3 DNA: TGTGCCAGCAGATTCAAACTGGGGGGGGAGCAGTTCTTC; CDR3 protein: CASRFKLGGEQFF
J gene: TRBJ1-2; clone size: -; V gene: TRBV2; D gene: TRBD1; CDR3 DNA: TGTGCCAGCAGTGAAGGGAGACAGGGTAACTATGGCTACACCTTC; CDR3 protein: CASSEGRQGNYGYTF
J gene: TRBJ2-1; clone size: -; V gene: TRBV11-3; D gene: TRBD1; CDR3 DNA: TGTGCCAGCAGCCAGGACAGGAACTACAATGAGCAGTTCTTC; CDR3 protein: CASSQDRNYNEQFF
J gene: TRBJ1-3; clone size: -; V gene: TRBV6-1; D gene: TRBD1; CDR3 DNA: TGTGCCAGCAGTGGATCACAGGGGTCCGGAAACACCATATATTTT; CDR3 protein: CASSGSQGSGNTIYF
J gene: TRBJ2-7; clone size: -; V gene: TRBV12-5; D gene: -; CDR3 DNA: TGTGCTAGTACTTCAGGGTTCCCCGAGCAGTACTTC; CDR3 protein: CASTSGFPEQYF
J gene: TRBJ2-1; clone size: -; V gene: TRBV2; D gene: TRBD1; CDR3 DNA: TGTGCCAGCAGTCCGGGACAGGCCTACAATGAGCAGTTCTTC; CDR3 protein: CASSPGQAYNEQFF
J gene: TRBJ2-1; clone size: -; V gene: TRBV28; D gene: -; CDR3 DNA: TGTGCCAGCAGCTCTACCGTGGTTGCTCCTTACAATGAGCAGTTCTTC; CDR3 protein: CASSSTVVAPYNEQFF
J gene: TRBJ2-3; clone size: -; V gene: TRBV28; D gene: -; CDR3 DNA: TGTGCCAGCAGCTCGGGACACCTTAGCACAGATACGCAGTATTTT; CDR3 protein: CASSSGHLSTDTQYF
J gene: TRBJ2-5; clone size: few; V gene: TRBV14; D gene: -; CDR3 DNA: TGTGCCAGCAGCCGCAAGAGGTCTGTAACCACGAGCCAAGAGACCCAGTACTTC; CDR3 protein: CASSRKRSVTTSQETQYF
J gene: TRBJ1-1; clone size: -; V gene: TRBV6-5; D gene: TRBD1; CDR3 DNA: TGTGCCAGCACCTACAGGGGGCTCGTCGACACTGAAGCTTTCTTT; CDR3 protein: CASTYRGLVDTEAFF
J gene: TRBJ2-1; clone size: -; V gene: TRBV7-8; D gene: -; CDR3 DNA: TGTGCCAGCAGCTTAGCGGGGGGAACCACTCTCTACAATGAGCAGTTCTTC; CDR3 protein: CASSLAGGTTLYNEQFF
J gene: TRBJ2-1; clone size: once; V gene: TRBV7-3; D gene: -; CDR3 DNA: TGTGCCAGCAGCCTGGATCGACTTAACAATGAGCAGTTCTTC; CDR3 protein: CASSLDRLNNEQFF
J gene: TRBJ2-1; clone size: -; V gene: TRBV9; D gene: TRBD1; CDR3 DNA: TGTGCCAGCAGCGTAAGACAGGGGGGGGCCAATGAGCAGTTCTTC; CDR3 protein: CASSVRQGGANEQFF
J gene: TRBJ1-1; clone size: -; V gene: TRBV27; D gene: -; CDR3 DNA: TGTGCCAGCAGTTTAGAAGAACCGGGTGAAGCTTTCTTT; CDR3 protein: CASSLEEPGEAFF
J gene: TRBJ1-2; clone size: -; V gene: TRBV5-4; D gene: -; CDR3 DNA: TGTGCCAGCCGCCCGGGGGGGAACTATGGCTACACCTTC; CDR3 protein: CASRPGGNYGYTF
J gene: TRBJ2-5; clone size: -; V gene: TRBV6-6; D gene: -; CDR3 DNA: TGTGCCAGCAGTTTGCAGGGGAAGGAGACCCAGTACTTC; CDR3 protein: CASSLQGKETQYF
J gene: TRBJ2-1; clone size: -; V gene: TRBV29-1; D gene: TRBD2; CDR3 DNA: TGCAGCGTTTCCAATCCTCGACTAGCGGACGTATGGCTCTACAATGAGCAGTTCTTC; CDR3 protein: CSVSNPRLADVWLYNEQFF
J gene: TRBJ2-1; clone size: -; V gene: TRBV27; D gene: TRBD2; CDR3 DNA: TGTGCCAGCAGGGAGCGGGGGGTATACAATGAGCAGTTCTTC; CDR3 protein: CASRERGVYNEQFF
J gene: TRBJ1-2; clone size: -; V gene: TRBV7-9; D gene: -; CDR3 DNA: TGTGCCAGCAGCTTAAGGGACAACCTCTATGGCTACACCTTC; CDR3 protein: CASSLRDNLYGYTF
J gene: TRBJ2-1; clone size: few; V gene: TRBV29-1; D gene: TRBD2; CDR3 DNA: TGCAGCGTCCGTGGAGTAGCGGGAAGGGGGGCTAAGGGGAATGAGCAGTTCTTC; CDR3 protein: CSVRGVAGRGAKGNEQFF
J gene: TRBJ1-1; clone size: -; V gene: TRBV27; D gene: -; CDR3 DNA: TGTGCCAGCAGATCGTTGGGGGCATTGAACACTGAAGCTTTCTTT; CDR3 protein: CASRSLGALNTEAFF
J gene: TRBJ2-3; clone size: -; V gene: TRBV4-2; D gene: TRBD1; CDR3 DNA: TGTGCCAGCAGCCAATCCGGACAGGGGGCCCGGGCAGATACGCAGTATTTT; CDR3 protein: CASSQSGQGARADTQYF
J gene: TRBJ1-2; clone size: -; V gene: TRBV18; D gene: -; CDR3 DNA: TGTGCCAGCTCACCGGCGACAGGTCACGGAGGCTACACCTTC; CDR3 protein: CASSPATGHGGYTF
J gene: TRBJ2-3; clone size: -; V gene: TRBV4-2; D gene: TRBD2; CDR3 DNA: TGTGCCAGCAGCCAAGGCGCTAGCGGGGGGGTTAGCCCAGATACGCAGTATTTT; CDR3 protein: CASSQGASGGVSPDTQYF
J gene: TRBJ2-3; clone size: -; V gene: TRBV5-1; D gene: TRBD1; CDR3 DNA: TGCGCCAGCAGCTACGGACAGGGGGGTTCAGATACGCAGTATTTT; CDR3 protein: CASSYGQGGSDTQYF
J gene: TRBJ2-7; clone size: -; V gene: TRBV4-2; D gene: TRBD2; CDR3 DNA: TGTGCCAGCAGCCAGAGACCTGGACTAGCCTACGAGCAGTACTTC; CDR3 protein: CASSQRPGLAYEQYF
J gene: TRBJ2-7; clone size: few; V gene: TRBV6-1; D gene: TRBD1; CDR3 DNA: TGTGCCAGCAGTCTTCGGACAGGGCGCGAGCAGTACTTC; CDR3 protein: CASSLRTGREQYF
J gene: TRBJ2-3; clone size: -; V gene: TRBV19; D gene: -; CDR3 DNA: TGTGCCAGTAGTCCCGGGATGGTTGAGGCAGATACGCAGTATTTT; CDR3 protein: CASSPGMVEADTQYF
J gene: TRBJ2-7; clone size: -; V gene: TRBV5-6; D gene: -; CDR3 DNA: TGTGCCAGCAGCTCACAGGGCTGGGACGAGCAGTACTTC; CDR3 protein: CASSSQGWDEQYF
J gene: TRBJ1-1; clone size: few; V gene: TRBV11-1; D gene: TRBD1; CDR3 DNA: TGTGCCAGCAGCTTAACGGGACAGGGTACTGAAGCTTTCTTT; CDR3 protein: CASSLTGQGTEAFF
J gene: TRBJ2-5; clone size: once; V gene: TRBV11-2; D gene: TRBD1; CDR3 DNA: TGTGCCAGCAGCTCCGGGACAGGGGGTTTAGAAGAGACCCAGTACTTC; CDR3 protein: CASSSGTGGLEETQYF
J gene: TRBJ2-7; clone size: -; V gene: TRBV7-2; D gene: -; CDR3 DNA: TGTGCCAGCAGCCTATACCCTCTGAACTACGAGCGGTACTTC; CDR3 protein: CASSLYPLNYERYF
J gene: TRBJ2-5; clone size: -; V gene: TRBV6-1; D gene: TRBD2; CDR3 DNA: TGTGCCAGCAGTTCACCGGGACTAGCGGGAGAGACCCAGTACTTC; CDR3 protein: CASSSPGLAGETQYF
J gene: TRBJ1-1; clone size: few; V gene: TRBV6-1; D gene: TRBD1; CDR3 DNA: TGTGCCAGCAGCTCGGACAGGGGCGACACTGAAGCTTTCTTT; CDR3 protein: CASSSDRGDTEAFF
J gene: TRBJ2-3; clone size: -; V gene: TRBV25-1; D gene: TRBD2; CDR3 DNA: TGTGCCAGCAGTGCCGGGACTAGCGGGGGGACAGATACGCAGTATTTT; CDR3 protein: CASSAGTSGGTDTQYF
J gene: TRBJ2-3; clone size: -; V gene: TRBV5-1; D gene: TRBD1; CDR3 DNA: TGCGCCAGCAGCTATCAGGGGGCAGCTGCAGATACGCAGTATTTT; CDR3 protein: CASSYQGAAADTQYF
J gene: TRBJ1-1; clone size: -; V gene: TRBV19; D gene: TRBD1; CDR3 DNA: TGTGCCAGTAGACAGGGGGACACTGAAGCTTTCTTT; CDR3 protein: CASRQGDTEAFF
J gene: TRBJ1-5; clone size: -; V gene: TRBV7-9; D gene: TRBD1; CDR3 DNA: TGTGCCAGCAGCTCGTACTTGACAGGGAACGTTCAGCCCCAGCATTTT; CDR3 protein: CASSSYLTGNVQPQHF
J gene: TRBJ1-5; clone size: -; V gene: TRBV7-9; D gene: -; CDR3 DNA: TGTTCCAGCAGCTTAGATCCAGGGGCAGGTCAGCCCCAGCATTTT; CDR3 protein: CSSSLDPGAGQPQHF
J gene: TRBJ1-1; clone size: -; V gene: TRBV15; D gene: TRBD1; CDR3 DNA: TGTGCCACCAGCAGAGATCTTAGGGCAGGGGGCACTGAAGCTTTCTTT; CDR3 protein: CATSRDLRAGGTEAFF
J gene: TRBJ2-3; clone size: once; V gene: TRBV29-1; D gene: -; CDR3 DNA: TGCAGCGTGAGAAGACAGACGGATACGCAGTATTTT; CDR3 protein: CSVRRQTDTQYF
J gene: TRBJ1-2; clone size: -; V gene: TRBV12-5; D gene: TRBD1; CDR3 DNA: TGTGCTAGTGGTTTGTCTCGGACAGGGGGGAACTATGGCTACACCTTC; CDR3 protein: CASGLSRTGGNYGYTF
J gene: TRBJ2-7; clone size: -; V gene: TRBV15; D gene: TRBD1; CDR3 DNA: TGTGCCACCAGCAGTGGTCAGGGGGAGTACGAGCAGTACTTC; CDR3 protein: CATSSGQGEYEQYF
J gene: TRBJ1-1; clone size: -; V gene: TRBV10-3; D gene: -; CDR3 DNA: TGTGCCATCAGTGAGGAGGTACTGAACACTGAAGCTTTCTTT; CDR3 protein: CAISEEVLNTEAFF
J gene: TRBJ1-5; clone size: -; V gene: TRBV6-5; D gene: -; CDR3 DNA: TGTGCCAGCAGTACAGGGTTTGACCAGCCCCAGCATTTT; CDR3 protein: CASSTGFDQPQHF
J gene: TRBJ2-6; clone size: few; V gene: TRBV7-2; D gene: -; CDR3 DNA: TGTGCCAGCAGCCTCCGACAGTCTGGGGCCAACGTCCTGACTTTC; CDR3 protein: CASSLRQSGANVLTF
J gene: TRBJ1-3; clone size: -; V gene: TRBV5-1; D gene: -; CDR3 DNA: TGCGCCAGCAGCTTCGGGAGCTCTGGAAACACCATATATTTT; CDR3 protein: CASSFGSSGNTIYF
J gene: TRBJ2-1; clone size: once; V gene: TRBV7-6; D gene: -; CDR3 DNA: TGTGCCAGCAGTTTCGTGTACAATGAGCAGTTCTTC; CDR3 protein: CASSFVYNEQFF
J gene: TRBJ1-1; clone size: -; V gene: TRBV10-1; D gene: -; CDR3 DNA: TGCGCCAGCAGTGAGTTTCCTTATGGAACAGCAAACACTGAAGCTTTCTTT; CDR3 protein: CASSEFPYGTANTEAFF
J gene: TRBJ2-2; clone size: once; V gene: TRBV18; D gene: -; CDR3 DNA: TGTGCCAGCTCACCTCAGTCACGGAACACCGGGGAGCTGTTTTTT; CDR3 protein: CASSPQSRNTGELFF
J gene: TRBJ2-2; clone size: -; V gene: TRBV4-1; D gene: -; CDR3 DNA: TGCGCCAGCAGCCTGCTGGACTCTGCCACCGGGGAGCTGTTTTTT; CDR3 protein: CASSLLDSATGELFF